Included here is one TCR beta chain sequence, with context. This sample was taken from a study of blood T cell repertoires in COVID-19. Across the study: There were acute and convalescent COVID-19 samples, and they came from the United States, Italy and Spain.

Source study methods: It was from reference gene primer amplification that nucleated cell counts were estimated. Assay: immunoSEQ multiplex PCR; the TCRdb copy retains only in-frame clones and omits some. V and J calls and clone size follow that table, whereas D and trimming were derived from the DNA. The profile shows some 450,000 clones, roughly 89% of them singletons. Germline CDR1 is MNHEY and CDR2 is SVGAGI. This CDR3 has 13 amino acids. V gave up 7 bases and J gave up 2 bases, with 8 bases separating them. This sequence was found in a young man with COVID-19, enrolled during active disease. Sequenced input: peripheral blood. V gene TRBV6-5 combines with J gene TRBJ2-2; D unresolved. CDR3 sequence (DNA): TGTGCCAGCACCTTTAGCAACACCGGGGAGCTGTTTTTT. Its protein product is CASTFSNTGELFF.